The entry below describes one T cell receptor beta chain. The data derive from a study of blood T cell repertoires in COVID-19. The CDR3 is 13 residues long. The V and J ends lost 6 bases and 0 bases respectively, with 11 bases between them. Germline V CDR1 and CDR2: SQVTM, ANQGSEA. The data were produced by immunoSEQ multiplex PCR, yet TCRdb's version contains in-frame clones alone and is incomplete. Among about 70,000 clones, 87% were seen once, and the ten largest hold about a tenth. The sequence derives from a woman in her late teens or twenties with acute or convalescent COVID-19. The specimen sequenced was peripheral blood. The rearrangement joins TRBV29-1 to TRBJ1-1, with D unclear. CDR3 loop: CSVVEWVNTEAFF. Written as DNA, the CDR3 is TGCAGCGTAGTGGAGTGGGTGAACACTGAAGCTTTCTTT. The complete variable domain, with remaining parts taken from reference TRBV29-1 and TRBJ1-1, reads SAVISQKPSRDICQRGTSLTIQCQVDSQVTMMFWYRQQPGQSLTLIATANQGSEATYESGFVIDKFPISRPNLTFSTLTVSNMSPEDSSIYLCSVVEWVNTEAFFGQGTRLTVV.